This TCR beta chain was sequenced during a study of cytomegalovirus exposure and HLA in healthy donors. Broader study findings: Testing in vitro showed three CMV-associated chains specific for CMV antigens.

60 Vbeta and 13 Jbeta primers were used in PCR. Produced via immunoSEQ multiplex PCR; TCRdb's table is partial and in-frame only. The repertoire holds about 150,000 clones, 65% to 80% seen once, with over 2.5% in the top ten. This clone is a singleton in its sample. Its antigen remains unknown. At one of its ends the junction is not consistent with the germline gene, which may arise from a read error. The CDR3 spans 19 residues. Germline values: CDR1 MNHNS, CDR2 SASEGT. This chain joins TRBV6-1 and TRBJ2-6, with 7 bases lining up with TRBD1. This TCR was recovered from a woman aged 50 to 65 in good health and CMV-seropositive. Material for sequencing was PBMCs. The DNA for the CDR3 is TGTGCCAGCAGTGAAGCGAGGGGGCGCTTGTCCTCTGGGGCCAACGGCCTGACTTTC. Protein sequence: CASSEARGRLSSGANGLTF.